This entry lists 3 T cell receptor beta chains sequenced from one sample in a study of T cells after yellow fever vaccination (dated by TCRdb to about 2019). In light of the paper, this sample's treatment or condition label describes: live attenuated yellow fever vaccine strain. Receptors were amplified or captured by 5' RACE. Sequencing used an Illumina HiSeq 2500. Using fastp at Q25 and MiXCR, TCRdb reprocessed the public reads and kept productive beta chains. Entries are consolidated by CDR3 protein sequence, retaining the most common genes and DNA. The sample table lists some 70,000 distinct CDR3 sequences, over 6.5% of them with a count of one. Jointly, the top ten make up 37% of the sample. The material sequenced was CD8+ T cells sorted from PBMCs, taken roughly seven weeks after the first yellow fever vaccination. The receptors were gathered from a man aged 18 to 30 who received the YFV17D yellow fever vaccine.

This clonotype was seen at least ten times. DNA for the CDR3: TGTGCCAGCAGAGGAGGCGGGGAGCTGTTTTTT. Its translation is CASRGGGELFF. The rearrangement joins TRBV6-4 to TRBJ2-2; weak D call: TRBD2 (5 bases). With 6 bases removed from V and 7 bases from J, the gap between germline ends came to 6 bases. The CDR3 spans 11 residues. Germline assignment: CDR1 MRHNA and CDR2 SNTAGT.

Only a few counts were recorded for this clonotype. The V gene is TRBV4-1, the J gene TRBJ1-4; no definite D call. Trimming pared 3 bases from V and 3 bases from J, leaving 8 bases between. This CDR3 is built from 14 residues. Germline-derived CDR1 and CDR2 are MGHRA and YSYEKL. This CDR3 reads CASSQFRANEKLFF. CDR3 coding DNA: TGCGCCAGCAGCCAGTTCAGAGCTAATGAAAAACTGTTTTTT.

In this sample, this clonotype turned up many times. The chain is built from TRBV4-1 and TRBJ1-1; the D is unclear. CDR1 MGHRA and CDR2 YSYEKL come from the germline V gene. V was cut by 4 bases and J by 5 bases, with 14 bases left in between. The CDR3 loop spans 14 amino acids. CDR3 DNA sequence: TGCGCCAGCAGCCTCCTAAAGGGTGTGACTGAAGCTTTCTTT. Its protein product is CASSLLKGVTEAFF.